The 13 T cell receptor beta chains given below trace back to one sample, sequenced in a study of shared clonotypes between healthy human individuals. Profiling relied on immunoSEQ multiplex PCR, and the TCRdb table lists in-frame clones only, not all of them. The repertoire holds hundreds of thousands of clones, with roughly four fifths as singletons. The material sequenced was PBMCs. The receptors shown here come from a woman in her forties in good health. Some clones in this sample may be carry-over from other donors' samples.

The chain couples TRBV6-1 to TRBJ2-7; the D is unclear. CDR3 size: 14 residues. The V end lost 3 bases, the J end lost 1 base, and 10 bases lay between the germline ends. CDR1 and CDR2 from the germline V gene are MNHNS and SASEGT. The CDR3 sequence is CASSEVWGSYEQYF. Here the CDR3 DNA reads TGTGCCAGCAGTGAGGTGTGGGGATCCTACGAGCAGTACTTC.

This clone has a handful of counts. The J gene is TRBJ1-3, the V gene TRBV10-3; unclear D gene. The CDR3 consists of 11 residues. CDR1 and CDR2 (germline): ENHRY, SYGVKD. Trimming left V 11 bases short and J 4 bases short, with 9 bases between. As DNA, the CDR3 is TGTGCCTCTCTCGGGGGAAACACCATATATTTT. This translates into CASLGGNTIYF.

The chain combines TRBV30 with TRBJ2-5, with D possibly matching TRBD2 (5 bases). The end of the DNA aligns better with TRBJ2-7, so the J call may be wrong. Germline values: CDR1 GTSNPN, CDR2 SVGIG (reference sequence). The CDR3 spans 14 residues. For the CDR3, the DNA is TGTGCCTGGAGTCGGTCAGGAGGCTTCTACGAGCAGTACTTC. This gives the protein CAWSRSGGFYEQYF.

The rearrangement joins TRBV2 to TRBJ2-5, with TRBD2 as a possible D gene (5 bases). V was cut by 0 bases and J by 6 bases, with 14 bases left in between. The CDR3 runs to 15 residues. Germline lookup yields CDR1 SNHLY and CDR2 FYNNEI. CDR3 protein: CASSEALGVFKTQYF. CDR3 nucleotide sequence: TGTGCCAGCAGTGAAGCGCTCGGGGTCTTTAAGACCCAGTACTTC.

Many counts were recorded for this clone. The V call is TRBV29-1, the J call TRBJ2-3; 7 bases align to TRBD1. V lost 1 base and J lost 1; bases outside the gene matches: 2. This CDR3 has 14 residues. Looked up from germline, CDR1 is SQVTM and CDR2 is ANQGSEA. CDR3 bases: TGCAGCGTTGAAGGGACAGGAGGCACAGATACGCAGTATTTT. Translating it yields CSVEGTGGTDTQYF.

This clone was detected only once. The chain links TRBV7-8 to TRBJ2-5, with D perhaps matching TRBD2 (6 bases). The assigned J gene may be wrong: the sequence end matches TRBJ2-7 better. Germline CDR1 is SGHVS and CDR2 is FQNEAQ. The CDR3 has 16 amino acids. The CDR3 loop reads CASSLGGRETSYEQYF. In nucleotides, the CDR3 is TGTGCCAGCAGCTTAGGAGGCCGGGAGACCTCCTACGAGCAGTACTTC.

V is TRBV18 and J is TRBJ1-1, with D unclear. The CDR3 sequence is 13 residues long. V was cut by 4 bases and J by 3 bases, with 9 bases left in between. The germline V gene encodes CDR1 KGHSH and CDR2 LQKENI. CDR3 region: CASSQESDTEAFF. The CDR3 nucleotides are TGTGCCAGCTCACAAGAGAGCGACACTGAAGCTTTCTTT.

The J gene is TRBJ2-7, the V gene TRBV7-2; 7 bases are a match to TRBD2. Germline-derived CDR1 and CDR2 are SGHTA and FQGNSA. Trimming removed 5 bases from V and 3 bases from J; junction bases left unmatched: 10. The CDR3 extends over 15 amino acids. The CDR3 DNA is TGTGCCAGCAGCGTCAATGGGGCGGGAGTCTACGAGCAGTACTTC. As protein: CASSVNGAGVYEQYF.

The CDR3 region has the DNA TGTGCCAGCAGCTTAGGTCAGGGGGCGCTGGACGCTGAAGCTTTCTTT. Translation gives CASSLGQGALDAEAFF. The chain joins TRBV11-2 to TRBJ1-1, with TRBD1 matching over 8 bases. Germline loops: CDR1 SGHAT, CDR2 FQNNGV. CDR3 length: 16 residues. With V trimmed by 1 base and J by 6 bases, 10 bases remained unmatched.

This clone was recorded a few times. The rearrangement joins TRBV15 to TRBJ1-1; D gene uncertain. This CDR3 has 13 residues. Deletions cut 0 bases from V and 4 bases from J, with 6 bases between. Germline V CDR1 and CDR2: LNHNV, YYDKDF (reference sequence). The CDR3 nucleotides read TGTGCCACCAGCAGAGATCTTGGCACTGAAGCTTTCTTT. Amino acids: CATSRDLGTEAFF.

This clone appeared a few times. The chain recombines TRBV5-6 with TRBJ1-2, with D uncertain. From germline, CDR1 is SGHDT and CDR2 YYEEEE. The CDR3 has 14 amino acids. Trimming removed 5 bases at V and 4 bases at J, with 15 bases between. Written as DNA, the CDR3 is TGTGCCAGCAGTCCCCTCGACTTGGGCTATGGCTACACCTTC. It yields the protein CASSPLDLGYGYTF.

In its sample, this clone was seen a few times. The chain is built from TRBV10-3 and TRBJ2-7, with TRBD1 as a possible D gene (7 bases). V lost 2 bases and J lost 3, with 11 bases in between. CDR3 length equals 14 residues. CDR1 is ENHRY, CDR2 SYGVKD, per germline. In DNA, the CDR3 is TGTGCCATCAGTGAGGGACAGGACTACTACGAGCAGTACTTC. This translates into CAISEGQDYYEQYF.

The CDR3 region is CASRTGRFEQYF. Here the CDR3 DNA reads TGTGCCAGCCGGACAGGGAGGTTCGAGCAGTACTTC. V is TRBV27 and J is TRBJ2-7; 8 bases line up with TRBD1. CDR3 length: 12 amino acids. Trimming took 8 bases from V and 6 from J; bases not matched to a gene: 6. The germline V gene has CDR1 MNHEY and CDR2 SMNVEV (reference sequence).